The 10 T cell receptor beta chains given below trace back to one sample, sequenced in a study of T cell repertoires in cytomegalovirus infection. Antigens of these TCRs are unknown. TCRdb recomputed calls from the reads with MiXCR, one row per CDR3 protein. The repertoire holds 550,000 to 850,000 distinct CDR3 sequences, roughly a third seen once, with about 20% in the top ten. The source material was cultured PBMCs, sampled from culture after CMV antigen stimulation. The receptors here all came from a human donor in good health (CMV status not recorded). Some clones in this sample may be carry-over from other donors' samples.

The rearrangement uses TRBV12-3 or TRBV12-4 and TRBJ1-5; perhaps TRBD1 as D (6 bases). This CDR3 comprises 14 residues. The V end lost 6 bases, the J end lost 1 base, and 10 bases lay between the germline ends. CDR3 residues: CASRRTESNQPQHF. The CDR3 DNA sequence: TGTGCCAGCAGGAGGACAGAGAGCAATCAGCCCCAGCATTTT.

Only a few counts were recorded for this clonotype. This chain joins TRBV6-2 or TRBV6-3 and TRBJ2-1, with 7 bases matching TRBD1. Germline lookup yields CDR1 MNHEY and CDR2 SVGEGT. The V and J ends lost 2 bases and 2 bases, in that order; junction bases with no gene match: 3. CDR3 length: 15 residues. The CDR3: CASSYPGQPYNEQFF. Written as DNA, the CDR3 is TGTGCCAGCAGTTACCCGGGACAGCCCTACAATGAGCAGTTCTTC.

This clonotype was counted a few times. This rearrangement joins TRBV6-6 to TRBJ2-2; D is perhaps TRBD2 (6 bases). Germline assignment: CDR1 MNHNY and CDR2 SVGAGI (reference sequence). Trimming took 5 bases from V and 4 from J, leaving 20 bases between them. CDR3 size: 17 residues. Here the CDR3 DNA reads TGTGCCAGCAGTGATGTTTCGGGACTCCGATTCACCGGGGAGCTGTTTTTT. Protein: CASSDVSGLRFTGELFF.

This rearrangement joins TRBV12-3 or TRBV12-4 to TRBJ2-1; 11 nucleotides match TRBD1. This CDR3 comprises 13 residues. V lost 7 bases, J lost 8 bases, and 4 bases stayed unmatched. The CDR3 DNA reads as TGTGCCAGCAATCCGGGACAGGGGGATGAGCAGTTCTTC. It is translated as CASNPGQGDEQFF.

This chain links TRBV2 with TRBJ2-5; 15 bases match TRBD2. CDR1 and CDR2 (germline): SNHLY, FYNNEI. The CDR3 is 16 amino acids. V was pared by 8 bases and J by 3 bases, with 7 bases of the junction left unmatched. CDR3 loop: CASGIGTSGGKETQYF. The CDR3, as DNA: TGTGCCAGCGGAATAGGGACTAGCGGGGGGAAAGAGACCCAGTACTTC.

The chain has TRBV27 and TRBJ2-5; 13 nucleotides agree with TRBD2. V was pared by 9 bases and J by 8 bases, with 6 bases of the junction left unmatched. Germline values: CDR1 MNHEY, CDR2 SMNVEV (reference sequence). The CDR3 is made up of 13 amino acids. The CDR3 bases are TGTGCCAGTAGGACTAGCGGGAGTGTCACCCAGTACTTC. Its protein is CASRTSGSVTQYF.

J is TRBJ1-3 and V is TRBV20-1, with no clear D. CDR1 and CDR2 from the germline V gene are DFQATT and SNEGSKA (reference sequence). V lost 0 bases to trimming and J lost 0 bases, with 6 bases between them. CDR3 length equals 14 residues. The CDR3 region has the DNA TGCAGTGCTAGAGATAGGACCTCTGGAAACACCATATATTTT. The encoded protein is CSARDRTSGNTIYF.

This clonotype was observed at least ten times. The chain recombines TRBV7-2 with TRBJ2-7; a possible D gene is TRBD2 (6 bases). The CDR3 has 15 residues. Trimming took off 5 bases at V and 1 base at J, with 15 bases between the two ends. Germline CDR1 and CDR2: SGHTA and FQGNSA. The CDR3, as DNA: TGTGCCAGCAGCCTGAGCGCCGCGGGGTCCTACGAGCAGTACTTC. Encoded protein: CASSLSAAGSYEQYF.

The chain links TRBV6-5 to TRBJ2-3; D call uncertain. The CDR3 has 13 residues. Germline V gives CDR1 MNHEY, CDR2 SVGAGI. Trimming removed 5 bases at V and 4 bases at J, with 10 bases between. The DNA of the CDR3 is TGTGCCAGCAGTCCCCCTCGTGCAGATACGCAGTATTTT. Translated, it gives CASSPPRADTQYF.

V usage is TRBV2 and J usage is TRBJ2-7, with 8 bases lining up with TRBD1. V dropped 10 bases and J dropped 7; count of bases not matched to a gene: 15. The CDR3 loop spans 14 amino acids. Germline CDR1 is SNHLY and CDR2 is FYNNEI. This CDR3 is CATTKQGGPGEQYF. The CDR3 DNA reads TGTGCCACCACAAAACAGGGGGGCCCGGGGGAGCAGTACTTC.